This section outlines one TCR beta chain sequence together with its context. What it binds is not known. Cyclophosphamide on days +3 and +4 followed busulfan-fludarabine conditioning and a marrow graft. The data were taken from a study of T cells after posttransplantation cyclophosphamide. The V segment lost 2 bases and the J segment 6 bases; nucleotides outside the gene matches: 8. Germline loops: CDR1 ENHRY, CDR2 SYGVKD. This CDR3 comprises 16 residues. Using immunoSEQ multiplex PCR, the repertoire was profiled, and TCRdb retains in-frame clones only, with some absent. The sample includes 20,000 to 25,000 clones, roughly nine tenths of them seen just once. Study-level findings and limits: Donor-recipient repertoire similarity was low at 1-2 months, rising over year one.

The chain combines TRBV10-3 with TRBJ2-1; 9 positions agree with TRBD2. This specimen was PBMCs, taken after allogeneic stem cell transplant with posttransplant cyclophosphamide. This clonotype originated in a female patient under 45 who received an allogeneic stem cell transplant from an unrelated donor, was CMV-positive, and had no GVHD. A subset of T cells may come from the graft donor. The CDR3 sequence is CAISEGGLASFNEQFF. Written as DNA, the CDR3 is TGTGCCATCAGTGAGGGGGGACTAGCTTCTTTCAATGAGCAGTTCTTC.